The 6 T cell receptor beta chains given below trace back to one sample, sequenced in a study of blood T cells in healthy people across ages. Combining a sample-barcoded 5' primer with a J-beta primer mix, a second PCR ran for about 6 to 12 cycles. TCRdb ran MiXCR on the 5' RACE reads and lists one entry per CDR3 protein. Seen here are hundreds of thousands of distinct CDR3 sequences, more than 40% observed once, and the top ten hold approximately 19%. The material sequenced was blood. The receptors stem from a man between 60 and 75 years old in good health.

V and J are TRBV14 and TRBJ1-1, with no clear D. This CDR3 contains 15 residues. Germline CDR1 and CDR2: SGHDN and FVKESK. V dropped 4 bases and J dropped 0 bases, with 12 bases sitting between them. The DNA of the CDR3 is TGTGCCAGCAGCCGGTTACGGGGTCTGAACACTGAAGCTTTCTTT. It specifies CASSRLRGLNTEAFF.

V gene TRBV24-1 combines with J gene TRBJ2-5; tentatively, D is TRBD2 (5 bases). CDR1 and CDR2 (germline): KGHDR, SFDVKD. This CDR3 is built from 13 residues. V was cut by 1 base and J by 11 bases, with 13 bases left in between. This CDR3 reads CATSDFLGDEQYF. The CDR3, as DNA: TGTGCCACCAGTGATTTTTTGGGAGATGAGCAGTACTTC.

This chain connects TRBV30 to TRBJ2-7; 7 nucleotides agree with TRBD1. The germline V gene has CDR1 GTSNPN and CDR2 SVGIG (reference sequence). This CDR3 contains 13 residues. The ends lost 5 bases at V and 2 bases at J; junction bases unmatched: 6. CDR3 loop: CAWADRVPYEQYF. CDR3 nucleotides: TGTGCCTGGGCAGACAGGGTCCCCTACGAGCAGTACTTC.

CDR3 DNA sequence: TGCGCCAGCAGCAACAGGGGGCGGAGTGTCACAGATACGCAGTATTTT. Encoded protein: CASSNRGRSVTDTQYF. V and J are TRBV5-1 and TRBJ2-3; 9 nucleotides line up with TRBD1. Losses at the gene ends were 4 bases for V and 2 bases for J; bases not matched to a gene: 8. From germline, CDR1 is SGHRS and CDR2 YFSETQ. The CDR3 is 16 amino acids. The full variable domain, with the rest looked up from reference TRBV5-1 and TRBJ2-3, is KAGVTQTPRYLIKTRGQQVTLSCSPISGHRSVSWYQQTPGQGLQFLFEYFSETQRNKGNFPGRFSGRQFSNSRSEMNVSTLELGDSALYLCASSNRGRSVTDTQYFGPGTRLTVL.

The CDR3 DNA sequence: TGCAGTGCTAGAGATTTCGGGGAGCCATATAAGGAGCAGTACTTC. It encodes CSARDFGEPYKEQYF. The chain links TRBV20-1 to TRBJ2-5; D is perhaps TRBD2 (5 bases). Germline V CDR1 and CDR2: DFQATT, SNEGSKA (reference sequence). Trimming took off 0 bases at V and 11 bases at J, with 22 bases between the two ends. The length of the CDR3 is 15 residues.

This chain links TRBV14 with TRBJ2-5, with D possibly TRBD1 on 5 matching bases. Germline V lookup: CDR1 SGHDN, CDR2 FVKESK. The V end was cut by 4 bases, the J end by 2 bases, with 14 bases between. The CDR3 has 15 residues. CDR3 in DNA: TGTGCCAGCAGCCGAGACGCGGACATTCAAGAGACCCAGTACTTC. Protein: CASSRDADIQETQYF.